This entry lists 10 T cell receptor beta chains sequenced from one sample in a study of CXCR3-negative and CXCR3-positive naive CD8 T cells. The authors made the TRB cDNA libraries by 5' RACE using UMI labels. TCRdb re-called the 5' RACE reads, yielding one record per CDR3 amino acid sequence without DNA. In total, the table holds about 90,000 distinct CDR3 sequences. The sequencing input was naive CXCR3- CD8+ T cells from blood. Subset noted: CD45RO-CCR7+CD27+CD95- naive CD8+ T cells lacking CXCR3 (TNR3-). These receptors were collected from a human donor in good health. Some clones in this sample may be carry-over from other donors' samples.

The chain joins TRBV24-1 to TRBJ2-1; TCRdb calls TRBD2, which cannot be checked without DNA. Per the germline V gene, CDR1 is KGHDR and CDR2 is SFDVKD. The CDR3 has 16 amino acids. The CDR3 loop reads CATSDRFGSGGNEQFF.

The rearrangement joins TRBV2 to TRBJ2-1; TCRdb lists TRBD1, though no DNA is available to test this call. The CDR3 extends over 15 amino acids. Per the germline V gene, CDR1 is SNHLY and CDR2 is FYNNEI. This chain's CDR3 is CASSVGPGGFNEQFF.

The genes are TRBV10-2 and TRBJ2-3; without DNA, the TCRdb call of TRBD2 cannot be checked. Germline V gene sequence: CDR1 WSHSY, CDR2 SAAADI. There are 19 residues in the CDR3. The CDR3 is CASSESPGASGGLTDTQYF.

The rearrangement links TRBV10-3 to TRBJ2-1; TCRdb gives TRBD1 as the D gene, but with no DNA this cannot be confirmed. CDR1 is ENHRY, CDR2 SYGVKD, per germline. The CDR3 totals 12 residues. The CDR3 sequence is CAIGTAYNEQFF.

V gene TRBV4-2 combines with J gene TRBJ2-3; the D call from TCRdb, TRBD1, cannot be confirmed without DNA. The CDR3 extends over 15 amino acids. Germline CDR1 is LGHNA and CDR2 is YNFKEQ. The CDR3 loop reads CASSQGGGDTDTQYF.

The V and J genes are TRBV6-6 and TRBJ2-4; no DNA is available, so the TRBD2 call from TCRdb remains unchecked. CDR3 length: 11 residues. The germline V gene encodes CDR1 MNHNY and CDR2 SVGAGI (reference sequence). The CDR3 protein is CASTSTGIQYF.

The genes are TRBV11-3 and TRBJ2-7. CDR3 length equals 12 residues. Germline loops: CDR1 SGHNT, CDR2 YENEEA. The CDR3 sequence is CASSFAYYEQYF. The variable domain in full, completed from reference TRBV11-3 and TRBJ2-7, reads EAGVVQSPRYKIIEKKQPVAFWCNPISGHNTLYWYLQNLGQGPELLIRYENEEAVDDSQLPKDRFSAERLKGVDSTLKIQPAELGDSAVYLCASSFAYYEQYFGPGTRLTVT.

This sequence joins TRBV19 and TRBJ2-4; there is no DNA to check the TCRdb D call of TRBD1. The CDR3 is 16 residues long. Germline V lookup: CDR1 LNHDA, CDR2 SQIVND (reference sequence). The CDR3 loop is CASSIPGGTRKNIQYF.

This CDR3 is CASSSHRDNNEQFF. The rearrangement uses TRBV3-1 and TRBJ2-1; the TCRdb call, TRBD1, lacks DNA for checking. The germline V gene encodes CDR1 LGHDT and CDR2 YNNKEL (reference sequence). The CDR3 totals 14 residues.

J is TRBJ1-2 and V is TRBV2; TCRdb's assignment of TRBD1 cannot be checked, as there is no DNA. The CDR3 is 14 amino acids. Germline V CDR1 and CDR2: SNHLY, FYNNEI. The CDR3 protein is CASSEMLGGNGYTF.